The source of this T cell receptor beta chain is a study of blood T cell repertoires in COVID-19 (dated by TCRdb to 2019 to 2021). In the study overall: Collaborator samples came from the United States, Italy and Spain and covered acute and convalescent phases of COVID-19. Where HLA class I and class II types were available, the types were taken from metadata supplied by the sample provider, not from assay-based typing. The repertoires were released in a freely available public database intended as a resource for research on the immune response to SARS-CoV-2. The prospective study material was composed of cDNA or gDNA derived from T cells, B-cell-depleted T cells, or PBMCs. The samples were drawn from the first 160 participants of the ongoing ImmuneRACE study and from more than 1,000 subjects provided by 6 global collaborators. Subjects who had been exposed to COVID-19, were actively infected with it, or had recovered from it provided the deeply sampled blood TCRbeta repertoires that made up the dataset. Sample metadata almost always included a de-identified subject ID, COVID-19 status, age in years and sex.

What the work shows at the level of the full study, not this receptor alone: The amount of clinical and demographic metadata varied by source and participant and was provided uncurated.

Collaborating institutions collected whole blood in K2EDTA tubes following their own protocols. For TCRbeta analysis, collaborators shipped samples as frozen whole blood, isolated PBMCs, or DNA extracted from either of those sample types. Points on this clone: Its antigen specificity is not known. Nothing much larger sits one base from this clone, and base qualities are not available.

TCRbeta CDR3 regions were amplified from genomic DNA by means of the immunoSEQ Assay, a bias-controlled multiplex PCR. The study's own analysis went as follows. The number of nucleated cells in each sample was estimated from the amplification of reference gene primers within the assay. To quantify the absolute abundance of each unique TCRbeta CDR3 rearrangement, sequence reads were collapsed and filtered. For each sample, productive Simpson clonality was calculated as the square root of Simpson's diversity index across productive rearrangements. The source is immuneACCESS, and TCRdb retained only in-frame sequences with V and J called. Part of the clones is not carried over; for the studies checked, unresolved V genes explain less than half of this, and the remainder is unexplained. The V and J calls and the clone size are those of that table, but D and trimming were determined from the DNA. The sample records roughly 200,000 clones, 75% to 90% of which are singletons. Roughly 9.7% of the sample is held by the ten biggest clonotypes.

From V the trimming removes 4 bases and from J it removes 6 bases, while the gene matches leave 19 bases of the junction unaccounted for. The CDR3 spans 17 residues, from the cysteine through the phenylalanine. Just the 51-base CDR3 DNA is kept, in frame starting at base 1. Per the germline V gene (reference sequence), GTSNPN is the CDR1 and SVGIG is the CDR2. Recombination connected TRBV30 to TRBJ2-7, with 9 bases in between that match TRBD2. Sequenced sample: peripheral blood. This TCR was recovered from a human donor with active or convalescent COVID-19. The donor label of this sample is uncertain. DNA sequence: TGTGCCTGGAATTCCTTCGCGTCTGGAACTAGCGGGCTCGAGCAGTACTTC. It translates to CAWNSFASGTSGLEQYF. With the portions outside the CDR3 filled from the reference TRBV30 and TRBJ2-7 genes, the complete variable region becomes SQTIHQWPATLVQPVGSPLSLECTVEGTSNPNLYWYRQAAGRGLQLLFYSVGIGQISSEVPQNLSASRPQDRQFILSSKKLLLSDSGFYLCAWNSFASGTSGLEQYFGPGTRLTVT.